One sample yielded the 19 T cell receptor beta chains listed below, sequenced in a study of PD-L1 blockade in urothelial cancer. Specified time point: pretreatment peripheral blood. The protocol was immunoSEQ multiplex PCR, while the TCRdb copy is restricted to in-frame clones and leaves out a portion. The data show approximately 52,000 clones, about 85% seen once. The source was PBMCs, collected around atezolizumab (anti-PD-L1) treatment. These receptors all stem from a man between 65 and 85 years old with urothelial cancer.

The J gene is TRBJ2-7, the V gene TRBV21-1; the table's D call, TRBD1, was not checked against the DNA. TRBV21-1 is flagged as a pseudogene. CDR3 length equals 17 residues. The CDR3 DNA follows: TGTGCCAGCCGCCCTCACTCCGCGACACCTGGCCCCTACGAGCAGTACTTC. The encoded protein is CASRPHSATPGPYEQYF.

The rearrangement uses TRBV30 and TRBJ1-3, with 10 bases that match TRBD1. Germline CDR1 and CDR2: GTSNPN and SVGIG (reference sequence). The CDR3 runs 14 residues. The CDR3 here is CAAKGQGLWSTIYF. For the CDR3, the DNA is TGTGCTGCAAAGGGACAGGGGTTGTGGAGCACCATATATTTT.

The rearrangement uses TRBV7-9 and TRBJ2-7; 7 bases match TRBD1. Unmatched junction bases numbered 11, after V lost 4 bases and J lost 2 bases. This CDR3 is 16 amino acids long. Germline V gene sequence: CDR1 SEHNR, CDR2 FQNEAQ (reference sequence). CDR3 residues: CASSSDRDILPYEQYF. In DNA, the CDR3 is TGTGCCAGCAGCTCCGACAGGGATATACTACCCTACGAGCAGTACTTC.

This clone has only one observation. The chain uses TRBV10-3 and TRBJ2-3; D is unresolved. Germline V lookup: CDR1 ENHRY, CDR2 SYGVKD. The CDR3 is made up of 13 amino acids. V lost 0 bases, J lost 8 bases, and 9 bases lay in between. CDR3 in DNA: TGTGCCATCAGTGAGTCATCAGAGGTTACGCAGTATTTT. Protein: CAISESSEVTQYF.

The chain joins TRBV5-1 to TRBJ2-3; 8 positions agree with TRBD2. The V and J ends lost 2 bases and 3 bases, in that order; junction bases with no gene match: 2. CDR1 and CDR2 (germline): SGHRS, YFSETQ. This CDR3 spans 14 amino acids. The CDR3 sequence: CASSFGGGTDTQYF. CDR3 DNA sequence: TGCGCCAGCAGCTTCGGGGGGGGGACAGATACGCAGTATTTT.

The rearrangement uses TRBV27 and TRBJ1-1, with a possible D match to TRBD1 (6 bases). The CDR3 sequence is 16 residues long. Trimming stripped 7 bases from V and 2 bases from J, with 20 bases between. Per germline, CDR1 MNHEY and CDR2 SMNVEV (reference sequence). CDR3 loop: CASNSGGPPLNTEAFF. The CDR3 DNA is TGTGCCAGCAATTCGGGGGGCCCTCCCCTTAACACTGAAGCTTTCTTT.

This clone was found once. The genes are TRBV9 and TRBJ2-3; 7 nucleotides align to TRBD2. This CDR3 has 13 amino acids. CDR1 is SGDLS, CDR2 YYNGEE, per germline. Trimming at V came to 3 bases and at J to 14 bases, leaving 12 bases not matched to a gene. The CDR3 bases are TGTGCCAGCAGCGCAACTAGCGAAGGATACGCGTATTTT. Residues: CASSATSEGYAYF.

The chain uses TRBV27 and TRBJ2-2; 8 bases map to TRBD2. After removal of 6 bases from V and 6 bases from J, the junction contained 3 bases not matched to a gene. This CDR3 region has 13 residues. CDR1 is MNHEY and CDR2 is SMNVEV in the germline V gene (reference sequence). CDR3 in amino acids: CASRGTSAGELFF. The DNA of the CDR3 is TGTGCCAGCAGGGGGACTAGTGCCGGGGAGCTGTTTTTT.

The J gene is TRBJ2-1, the V gene TRBV28; 8 bases fit TRBD2. J lost 6 bases, V lost 3 bases, and 4 bases had no gene match. The CDR3 consists of 14 residues. Germline assignment: CDR1 MDHEN and CDR2 SYDVKM. CDR3 nucleotides: TGTGCCAGCAGTTTCCCTAGCGGGCGCAATGAGCAGTTCTTC. Its protein product is CASSFPSGRNEQFF.

This clone was seen a handful of times. Sequence at one end of the junction differs from germline and may be a read error. Here the CDR3 DNA reads TGTGCCAGCAGCCTTAGGGACAGCTTCTACAATGTGCAGTTCTTC. It encodes CASSLRDSFYNVQFF. The J gene is TRBJ2-1, the V gene TRBV9, with 7 bases that match TRBD1. Germline V gene data show CDR1 as SGDLS and CDR2 as YYNGEE. The length of the CDR3 is 15 residues.

The chain has TRBV7-3 and TRBJ1-4; tentative D call: TRBD1 (6 bases). The CDR3 length is 15 residues. V lost 5 bases and J lost 7, with 17 bases in between. Germline CDR1 SGHTA, CDR2 FQGTGA. This chain's CDR3 is CASSTRKDRGEKLFF. The CDR3 bases are TGTGCCAGCAGCACCCGCAAGGACAGAGGTGAAAAACTGTTTTTT.

The table lists this clone with a few counts. At one of its ends the junction is not consistent with the germline gene, which may arise from a read error. This chain's CDR3 is CASNLQGGTEAFF. CDR3 sequence (DNA): TGTGCCAGCAACTTACAGGGGGGCACTGAAGCTTTCTTT. The chain is built from TRBV7-8 and TRBJ1-1, with TRBD1 matching over 8 bases. The CDR3 runs 13 residues. Germline CDR1 SGHVS, CDR2 FQNEAQ.

CDR3 coding DNA: TGTGCCAGCAGTTACTCGAGGGGGCTGACTGAAGCTTTCTTT. Translated, it gives CASSYSRGLTEAFF. This chain connects TRBV6-5 to TRBJ1-1, with 7 bases that match TRBD1. In germline, CDR1 is MNHEY, CDR2 SVGAGI. V shed 0 bases, J shed 5 bases, and the junction held 3 bases outside the gene matches. The CDR3 is 14 residues long.

This chain connects TRBV28 to TRBJ2-7; TRBD2 aligns across 8 bases. The CDR3 loop spans 14 amino acids. V trimming: 3 bases; J trimming: 2 bases; junction bases outside the gene matches: 3. Per the germline V gene, CDR1 is MDHEN and CDR2 is SYDVKM. CDR3 in DNA: TGTGCCAGCAGTTTCCTTAGCGGGACCTACGAGCAGTACTTC. Its protein product is CASSFLSGTYEQYF.

The rearrangement joins TRBV25-1 to TRBJ2-7, with D hard to call. Germline V gene lookup returns CDR1 MGHDK and CDR2 SYGVNS. The CDR3 has 13 amino acids. The V and J ends lost 3 bases and 6 bases respectively, with 12 bases between them. DNA of the CDR3: TGTGCCAGCAGTGACCCACTAAGGATCGAGCAGTACTTC. This codes for CASSDPLRIEQYF.

The gene calls are TRBV19 and TRBJ2-2; D perhaps matches TRBD2 (5 bases). Per the germline V gene, CDR1 is LNHDA and CDR2 is SQIVND (reference sequence). The CDR3 spans 14 residues. V lost 4 bases and J 3 bases, leaving 9 bases between the germline ends. CDR3 DNA sequence: TGTGCCAGTAGTACGGACGGGGACACCGGGGAGCTGTTTTTT. This codes for CASSTDGDTGELFF. Full variable domain (outside the CDR3, taken from reference TRBV19 and TRBJ2-2): DGGITQSPKYLFRKEGQNVTLSCEQNLNHDAMYWYRQDPGQGLRLIYYSQIVNDFQKGDIAEGYSVSREKKESFPLTVTSAQKNPTAFYLCASSTDGDTGELFFGEGSRLTVL.

V gene TRBV5-4 combines with J gene TRBJ2-3; 11 bases map to TRBD2. V gave up 5 bases and J gave up 14 bases; unmatched junction bases: 28. Germline CDR1 reads SGHNT; CDR2 reads YYREEE (reference sequence). CDR3 length: 19 residues. The CDR3: CASSSLAGVAKPHGRYAYF. The CDR3 DNA reads TGTGCCAGCAGTTCACTAGCGGGAGTTGCCAAACCCCATGGCAGATACGCGTATTTT.

This chain links TRBV7-9 with TRBJ2-7, with 8 positions matching TRBD2. Unmatched junction bases numbered 7, after V lost 2 bases and J lost 7 bases. The CDR3 is made up of 14 amino acids. CDR1 and CDR2 from the germline V gene are SEHNR and FQNEAQ (reference sequence). This CDR3 is CASSLSGRGGEQYF. The CDR3 DNA follows: TGTGCCAGCAGCTTATCCGGGAGGGGTGGAGAGCAGTACTTC.

The genes are TRBV5-4 and TRBJ2-2, with TRBD2 identical over 10 bases. Germline V gene sequence: CDR1 SGHNT, CDR2 YYREEE (reference sequence). The CDR3 contains 15 residues. The ends lost 5 bases at V and 7 bases at J; junction bases unmatched: 8. CDR3 residues: CASRPAGGPVGELFF. DNA of the CDR3: TGTGCCAGCAGACCAGCGGGAGGGCCGGTCGGGGAGCTGTTTTTT.